Below are 11 T cell receptor beta chains sequenced from a single sample in a study of control samples from healthy donors and cancer patients. Some clones are missing from TCRdb's copy, which holds only in-frame ones; the method was immunoSEQ multiplex PCR. The repertoire holds some 140,000 clones, just under 95% seen once, with around 6.1% in the top ten. What was sequenced was blood. Receptors originate from a man in his forties in good health.

V and J are TRBV10-2 and TRBJ1-1; D gene ambiguous. CDR1 is WSHSY, CDR2 SAAADI, per germline. Trimming took 2 bases from V and 5 from J, leaving 15 bases between them. There are 15 residues in the CDR3. As DNA, the CDR3 is TGCGCCAGCAGTGAGATCGGGGTGGGAGGAACTGAAGCTTTCTTT. Amino acids: CASSEIGVGGTEAFF.

This chain uses TRBV27 with TRBJ1-5; 11 positions agree with TRBD1. There are 15 residues in the CDR3. V lost 6 bases and J lost 6; bases outside the gene matches: 7. In germline, CDR1 is MNHEY, CDR2 SMNVEV (reference sequence). The CDR3 region has the DNA TGTGCCAGCAGCCCCGGGACAGGGGGATTTCAGCCCCAGCATTTT. This gives the protein CASSPGTGGFQPQHF.

This rearrangement joins TRBV24-1 to TRBJ2-7; D unresolved. Trimming took 5 bases from V and 6 from J, leaving 13 bases between them. From germline, CDR1 is KGHDR and CDR2 SFDVKD. There are 13 residues in the CDR3. The CDR3 sequence: CATSVAGRFEQYF. CDR3 DNA: TGTGCCACCAGTGTGGCAGGTCGCTTCGAGCAGTACTTC.

The J gene is TRBJ1-5, the V gene TRBV7-6; 9 nucleotides agree with TRBD1. Germline V CDR1 and CDR2: SGHVS, FNYEAQ. With 1 base clipped from V and 7 bases from J, the junction kept 11 bases outside the gene matches. The CDR3 sequence is 17 residues long. CDR3: CASSLGVRDRVRQPQHF. In DNA, the CDR3 is TGTGCCAGCAGCTTAGGGGTCAGGGACAGGGTGCGGCAGCCCCAGCATTTT. The entire variable domain, with the rest obtained from reference TRBV7-6 and TRBJ1-5, is as follows: GAGVSQSPRYKVTKRGQDVALRCDPISGHVSLYWYRQALGQGPEFLTYFNYEAQQDKSGLPNDRFSAERPEGSISTLTIQRTEQRDSAMYRCASSLGVRDRVRQPQHFGDGTRLSIL.

The chain recombines TRBV3-1 (or the pseudogene TRBV3-2) with TRBJ2-2; D unresolved. Trimming cost V 1 base and J 6 bases, with 6 bases left between them. In germline, CDR1 is LGHDT, CDR2 YNNKEL (reference sequence). The CDR3 spans 13 residues. CDR3 in amino acids: CASSQGVAGELFF. CDR3 DNA: TGTGCCAGCAGCCAAGGTGTAGCCGGGGAGCTGTTTTTT.

The rearrangement uses TRBV5-1 and TRBJ1-1, with 7 bases matching TRBD1. The CDR3 consists of 15 residues. V shed 4 bases, J shed 0 bases, and the junction held 6 bases outside the gene matches. CDR1 and CDR2 from the germline V gene are SGHRS and YFSETQ. The CDR3 nucleotides read TGCGCCAGCAGCCTGGAGGGGGCTTTGAACACTGAAGCTTTCTTT. Amino acid sequence: CASSLEGALNTEAFF.

The V and J genes are TRBV2 and TRBJ1-4; D remains unclear. CDR3 length equals 15 residues. Germline-derived CDR1 and CDR2 are SNHLY and FYNNEI. The V and J ends lost 2 bases and 6 bases respectively, with 13 bases between them. The CDR3: CASSEQLILYEKLFF. Written as DNA, the CDR3 is TGTGCCAGCAGTGAACAGCTTATTCTATATGAAAAACTGTTTTTT.

This clone was counted a single time. This chain links TRBV7-2 with TRBJ2-5; possibly TRBD1 or TRBD2 for D (5 bases each). This CDR3 has 12 residues. Trimming shortened V by 5 bases and J by 8 bases, and 12 bases separated the two germline ends. The germline CDR1 and CDR2 sequences are SGHTA and FQGNSA. The CDR3 DNA sequence: TGTGCCAGCAGCCAAGGGACGTCAACCCAGTACTTC. It encodes CASSQGTSTQYF.

This rearrangement joins TRBV2 to TRBJ2-5; D is possibly TRBD1 (6 bases). V was shortened by 4 bases and J by 2 bases, with 11 bases between the two germline ends. Germline V gene lookup returns CDR1 SNHLY and CDR2 FYNNEI. The CDR3 totals 14 residues. The DNA for the CDR3 is TGTGCCAGCAGTGGGACAGTCGCTCAAGAGACCCAGTACTTC. Translated, it gives CASSGTVAQETQYF.

The chain links TRBV6-2 or TRBV6-3 to TRBJ2-4; unclear D gene. CDR1 and CDR2 from the germline V gene are MNHEY and SVGEGT. V lost 2 bases, J lost 0 bases, and 14 bases lay in between. This CDR3 spans 17 amino acids. The CDR3 protein is CASSYRPKPAAKNIQYF. The CDR3 bases are TGTGCCAGCAGTTACCGCCCTAAACCGGCAGCCAAAAACATTCAGTACTTC.

J is TRBJ2-3 and V is TRBV2; 13 nucleotides match TRBD2. With 5 bases clipped from V and 2 bases from J, the junction kept 4 bases outside the gene matches. Per the germline V gene, CDR1 is SNHLY and CDR2 is FYNNEI. The CDR3 totals 16 residues. This CDR3 is CASSSGTSGDTDTQYF. The CDR3 bases are TGTGCCAGCAGTTCCGGGACTAGCGGGGACACAGATACGCAGTATTTT.